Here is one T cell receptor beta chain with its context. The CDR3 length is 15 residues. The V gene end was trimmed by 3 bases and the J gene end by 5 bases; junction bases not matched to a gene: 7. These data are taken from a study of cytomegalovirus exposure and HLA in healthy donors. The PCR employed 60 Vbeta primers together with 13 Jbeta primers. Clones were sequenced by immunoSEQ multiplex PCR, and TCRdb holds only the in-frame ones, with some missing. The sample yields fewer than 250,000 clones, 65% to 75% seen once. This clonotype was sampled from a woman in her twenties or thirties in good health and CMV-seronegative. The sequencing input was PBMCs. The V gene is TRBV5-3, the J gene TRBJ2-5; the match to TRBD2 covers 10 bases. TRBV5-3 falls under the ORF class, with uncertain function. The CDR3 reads CARSWTSGPWETQYF. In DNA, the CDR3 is TGTGCCAGAAGCTGGACTAGCGGACCGTGGGAGACCCAGTACTTC.